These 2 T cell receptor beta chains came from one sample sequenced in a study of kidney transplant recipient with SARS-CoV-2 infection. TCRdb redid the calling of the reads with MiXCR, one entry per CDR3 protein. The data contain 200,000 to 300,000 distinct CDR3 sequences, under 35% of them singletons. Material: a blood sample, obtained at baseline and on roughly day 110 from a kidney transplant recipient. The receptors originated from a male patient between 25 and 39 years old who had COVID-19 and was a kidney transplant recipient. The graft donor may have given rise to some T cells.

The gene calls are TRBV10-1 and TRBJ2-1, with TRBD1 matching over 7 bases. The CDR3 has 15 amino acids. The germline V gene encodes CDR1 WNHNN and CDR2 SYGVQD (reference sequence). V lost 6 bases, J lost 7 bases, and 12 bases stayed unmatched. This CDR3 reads CASSGDRVGYNEQFF. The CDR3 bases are TGCGCCAGCAGCGGTGACAGGGTGGGTTATAATGAGCAGTTCTTC.

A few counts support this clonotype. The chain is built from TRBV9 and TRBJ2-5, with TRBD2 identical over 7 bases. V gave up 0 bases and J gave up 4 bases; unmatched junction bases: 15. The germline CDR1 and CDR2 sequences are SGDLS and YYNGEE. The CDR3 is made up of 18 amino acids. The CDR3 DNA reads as TGTGCCAGCAGCGTAGTTCCGGGATCGGGGAGGGCCGCAGAGACCCAGTACTTC. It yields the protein CASSVVPGSGRAAETQYF. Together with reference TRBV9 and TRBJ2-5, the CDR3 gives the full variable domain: DSGVTQTPKHLITATGQRVTLRCSPRSGDLSVYWYQQSLDQGLQFLIQYYNGEERAKGNILERFSAQQFPDLHSELNLSSLELGDSALYFCASSVVPGSGRAAETQYFGPGTRLLVL.